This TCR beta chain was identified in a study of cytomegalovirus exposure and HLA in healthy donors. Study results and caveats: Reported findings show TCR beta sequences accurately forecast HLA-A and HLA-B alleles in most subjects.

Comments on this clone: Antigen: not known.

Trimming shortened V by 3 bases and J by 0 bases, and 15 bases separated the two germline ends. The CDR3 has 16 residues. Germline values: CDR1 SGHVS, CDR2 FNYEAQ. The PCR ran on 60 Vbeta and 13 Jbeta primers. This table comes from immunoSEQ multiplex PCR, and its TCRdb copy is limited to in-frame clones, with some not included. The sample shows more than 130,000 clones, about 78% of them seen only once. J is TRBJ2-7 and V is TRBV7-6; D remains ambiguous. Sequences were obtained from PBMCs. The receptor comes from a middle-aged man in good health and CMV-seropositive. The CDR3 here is CASSFSTASNSYEQYF. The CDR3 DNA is TGTGCCAGCAGCTTTTCAACAGCCTCAAACTCCTACGAGCAGTACTTC.